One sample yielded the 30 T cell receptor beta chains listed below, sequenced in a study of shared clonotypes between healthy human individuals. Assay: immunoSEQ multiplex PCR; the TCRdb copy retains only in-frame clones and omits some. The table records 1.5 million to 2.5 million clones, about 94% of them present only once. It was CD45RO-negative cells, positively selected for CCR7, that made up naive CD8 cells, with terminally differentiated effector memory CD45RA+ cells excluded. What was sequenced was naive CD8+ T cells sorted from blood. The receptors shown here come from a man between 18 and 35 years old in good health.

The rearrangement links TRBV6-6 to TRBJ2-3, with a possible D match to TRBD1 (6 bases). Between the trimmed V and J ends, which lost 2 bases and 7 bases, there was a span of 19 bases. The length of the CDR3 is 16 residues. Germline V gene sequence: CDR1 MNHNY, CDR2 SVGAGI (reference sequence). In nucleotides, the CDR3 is TGTGCCAGCAGTTACCCTGGGGACAACGAAGAATATACGCAGTATTTT. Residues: CASSYPGDNEEYTQYF.

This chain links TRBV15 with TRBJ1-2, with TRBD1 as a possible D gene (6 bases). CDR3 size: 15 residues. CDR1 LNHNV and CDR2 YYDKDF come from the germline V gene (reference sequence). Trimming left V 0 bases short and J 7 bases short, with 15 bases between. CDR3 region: CATSRDLDQGLGYTF. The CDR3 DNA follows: TGTGCCACCAGCAGAGATCTTGATCAGGGGCTTGGCTACACCTTC.

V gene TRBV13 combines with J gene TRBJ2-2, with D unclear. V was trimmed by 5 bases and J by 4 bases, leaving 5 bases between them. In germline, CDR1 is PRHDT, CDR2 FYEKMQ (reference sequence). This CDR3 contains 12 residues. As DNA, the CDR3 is TGTGCCAGCAGCAAAACCACCGGGGAGCTGTTTTTT. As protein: CASSKTTGELFF. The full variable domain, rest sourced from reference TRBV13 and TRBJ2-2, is AAGVIQSPRHLIKEKRETATLKCYPIPRHDTVYWYQQGPGQDPQFLISFYEKMQSDKGSIPDRFSAQQFSDYHSELNMSSLELGDSALYFCASSKTTGELFFGEGSRLTVL.

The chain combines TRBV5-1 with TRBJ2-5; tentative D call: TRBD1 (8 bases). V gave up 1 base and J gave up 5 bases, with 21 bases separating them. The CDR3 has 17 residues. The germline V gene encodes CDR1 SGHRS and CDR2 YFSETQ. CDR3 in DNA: TGCGCCAGCAGCTTGACCTTAACAGGGGGAGGGAAGGAGACCCAGTACTTC. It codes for CASSLTLTGGGKETQYF.

The CDR3 coding sequence is TGTGCCAGCAGCTTAGTGGGACCTTCCTACAATGAGCAGTTCTTC. Residues: CASSLVGPSYNEQFF. The rearrangement joins TRBV7-9 to TRBJ2-1, with D perhaps matching TRBD1 or TRBD2 (5 bases each). Trimming took off 1 base at V and 1 base at J, with 8 bases between the two ends. This CDR3 spans 15 amino acids. In germline, CDR1 is SEHNR, CDR2 FQNEAQ (reference sequence).

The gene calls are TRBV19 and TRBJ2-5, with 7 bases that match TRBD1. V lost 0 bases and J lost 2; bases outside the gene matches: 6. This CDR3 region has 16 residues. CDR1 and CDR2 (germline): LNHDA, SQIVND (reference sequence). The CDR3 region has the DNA TGTGCCAGTAGTATAGACTTGACAGGGCTTCAAGAGACCCAGTACTTC. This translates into CASSIDLTGLQETQYF.

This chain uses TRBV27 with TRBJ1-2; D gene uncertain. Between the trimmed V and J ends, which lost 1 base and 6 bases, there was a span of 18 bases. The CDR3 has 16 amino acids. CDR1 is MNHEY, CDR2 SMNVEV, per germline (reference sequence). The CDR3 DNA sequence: TGTGCCAGCAGTTTATTTTTTATCGGGAGCATGGATGGCTACACCTTC. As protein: CASSLFFIGSMDGYTF.

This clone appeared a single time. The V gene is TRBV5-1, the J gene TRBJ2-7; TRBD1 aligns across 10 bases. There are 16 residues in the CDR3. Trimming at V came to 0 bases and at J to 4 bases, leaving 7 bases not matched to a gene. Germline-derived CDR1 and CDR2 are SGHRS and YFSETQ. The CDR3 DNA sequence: TGCGCCAGCAGCTTGGACGCGGGACAGGGGTCATACGAGCAGTACTTC. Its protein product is CASSLDAGQGSYEQYF.

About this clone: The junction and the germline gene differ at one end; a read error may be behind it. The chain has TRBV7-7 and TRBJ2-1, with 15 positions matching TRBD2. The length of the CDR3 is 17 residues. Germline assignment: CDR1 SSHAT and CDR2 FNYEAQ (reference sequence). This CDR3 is CASSLGTSGRPKDEQFF. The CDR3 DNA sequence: TGTGCTAGCAGCTTAGGGACTAGCGGGAGGCCGAAGGATGAGCAGTTCTTC.

The CDR3 coding sequence is TGTGCCAGCAGCCCACTAGCGGGGGGGCCCAATGAGCAGTTCTTC. This encodes CASSPLAGGPNEQFF. This chain links TRBV28 with TRBJ2-1; TRBD2 aligns across 13 bases. The ends lost 6 bases at V and 6 bases at J; junction bases unmatched: 5. Germline-derived CDR1 and CDR2 are MDHEN and SYDVKM. This CDR3 is 15 amino acids long.

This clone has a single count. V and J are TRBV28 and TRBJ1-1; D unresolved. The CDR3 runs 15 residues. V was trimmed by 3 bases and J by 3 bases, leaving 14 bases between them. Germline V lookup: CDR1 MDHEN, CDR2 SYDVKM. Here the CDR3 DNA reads TGTGCCAGCAGTTTGCTGGGGTCGGGGTACACTGAAGCTTTCTTT. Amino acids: CASSLLGSGYTEAFF.

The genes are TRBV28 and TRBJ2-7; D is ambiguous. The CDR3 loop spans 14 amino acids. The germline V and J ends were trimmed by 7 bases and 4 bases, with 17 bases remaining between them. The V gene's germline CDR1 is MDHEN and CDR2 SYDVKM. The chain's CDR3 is CASTTGVGYYEQYF. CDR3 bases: TGTGCCAGCACCACGGGTGTGGGATATTACGAGCAGTACTTC.

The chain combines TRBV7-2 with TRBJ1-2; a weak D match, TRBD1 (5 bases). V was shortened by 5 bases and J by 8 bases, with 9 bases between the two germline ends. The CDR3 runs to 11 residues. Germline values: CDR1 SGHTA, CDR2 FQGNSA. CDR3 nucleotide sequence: TGTGCCAGCAGCCCCGACAGCGGCTACACCTTC. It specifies CASSPDSGYTF.

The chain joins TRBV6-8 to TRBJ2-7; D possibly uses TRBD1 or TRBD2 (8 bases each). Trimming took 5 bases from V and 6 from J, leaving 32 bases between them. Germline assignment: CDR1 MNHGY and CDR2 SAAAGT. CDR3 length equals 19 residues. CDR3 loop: CASSQKGQGAAGGLAEQYF. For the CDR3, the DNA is TGTGCCAGCAGTCAAAAAGGGCAGGGGGCCGCGGGAGGACTCGCCGAGCAGTACTTC.

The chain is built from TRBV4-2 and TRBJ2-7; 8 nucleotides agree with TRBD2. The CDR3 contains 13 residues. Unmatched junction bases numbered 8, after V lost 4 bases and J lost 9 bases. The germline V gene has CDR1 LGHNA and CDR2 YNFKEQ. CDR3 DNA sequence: TGTGCCAGCAGCCCGGGACTAGGGCTATGGCAGTACTTC. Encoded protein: CASSPGLGLWQYF.

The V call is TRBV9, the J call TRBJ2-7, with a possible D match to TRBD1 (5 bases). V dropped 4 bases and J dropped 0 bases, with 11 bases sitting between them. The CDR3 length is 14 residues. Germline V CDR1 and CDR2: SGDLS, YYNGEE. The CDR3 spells CASSSGWSSYEQYF. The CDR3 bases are TGTGCCAGCAGCTCAGGGTGGAGCTCCTACGAGCAGTACTTC.

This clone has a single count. The CDR3 DNA reads TGCGCCAGCAGCCAGGAACAGGGGTCAGATACGCAGTATTTT. It is translated as CASSQEQGSDTQYF. The chain uses TRBV4-3 and TRBJ2-3, with 7 bases identical to TRBD1. The V segment lost 3 bases and the J segment 4 bases; nucleotides outside the gene matches: 4. This CDR3 region has 14 residues. The germline CDR1 and CDR2 sequences are LGHNA and YSLEER.

The DNA of the CDR3 is TGTGCCAGTAGCTACTACGGACCTAATGAAAAACTGTTTTTT. This gives the protein CASSYYGPNEKLFF. This rearrangement joins TRBV19 to TRBJ1-4, with unresolved D. Trimming stripped 6 bases from V and 3 bases from J, with 11 bases between. This CDR3 contains 14 residues. Germline assignment: CDR1 LNHDA and CDR2 SQIVND (reference sequence). The variable domain in full, completed from reference TRBV19 and TRBJ1-4, reads DGGITQSPKYLFRKEGQNVTLSCEQNLNHDAMYWYRQDPGQGLRLIYYSQIVNDFQKGDIAEGYSVSREKKESFPLTVTSAQKNPTAFYLCASSYYGPNEKLFFGSGTQLSVL.

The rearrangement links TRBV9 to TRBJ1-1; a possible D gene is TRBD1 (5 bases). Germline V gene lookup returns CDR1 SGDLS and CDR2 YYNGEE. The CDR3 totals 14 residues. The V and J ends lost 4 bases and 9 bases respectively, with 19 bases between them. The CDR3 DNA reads TGTGCCAGCAGCTTATCCCGGGACGGAGCCCAAGCTTTCTTT. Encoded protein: CASSLSRDGAQAFF.

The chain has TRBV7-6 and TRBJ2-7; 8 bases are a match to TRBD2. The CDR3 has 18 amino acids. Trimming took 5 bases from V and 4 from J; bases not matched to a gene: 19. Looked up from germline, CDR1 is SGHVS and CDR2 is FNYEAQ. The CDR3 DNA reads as TGTGCCAGCAGCCCTGCGACGGGGATACTAGCGGTCGTTTACGAGCAGTACTTC. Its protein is CASSPATGILAVVYEQYF.

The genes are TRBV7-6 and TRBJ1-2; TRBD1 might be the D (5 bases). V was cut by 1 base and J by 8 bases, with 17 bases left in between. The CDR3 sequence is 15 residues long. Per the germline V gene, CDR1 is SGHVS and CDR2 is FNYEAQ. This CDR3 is CASSLVLGDSGGYTF. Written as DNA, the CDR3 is TGTGCCAGCAGCTTAGTTTTAGGGGACTCCGGGGGCTACACCTTC.

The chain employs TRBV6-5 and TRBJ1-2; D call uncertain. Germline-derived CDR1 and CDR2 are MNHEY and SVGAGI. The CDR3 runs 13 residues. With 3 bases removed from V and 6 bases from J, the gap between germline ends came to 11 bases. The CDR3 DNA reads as TGTGCCAGCAGTTATTTCTTCGGGGATGGCTACACCTTC. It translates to CASSYFFGDGYTF.

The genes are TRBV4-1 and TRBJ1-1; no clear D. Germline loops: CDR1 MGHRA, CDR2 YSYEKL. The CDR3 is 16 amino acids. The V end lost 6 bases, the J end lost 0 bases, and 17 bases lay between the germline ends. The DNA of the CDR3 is TGCGCCAGCAGTCTGACACGAATCACTCTGAACACTGAAGCTTTCTTT. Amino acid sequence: CASSLTRITLNTEAFF.

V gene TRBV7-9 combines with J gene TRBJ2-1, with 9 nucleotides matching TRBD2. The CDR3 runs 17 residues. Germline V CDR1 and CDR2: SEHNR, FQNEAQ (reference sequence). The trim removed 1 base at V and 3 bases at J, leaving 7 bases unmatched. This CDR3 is CASSLELGLADYNEQFF. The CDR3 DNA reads TGTGCCAGCAGCTTAGAATTGGGACTAGCAGACTACAATGAGCAGTTCTTC.

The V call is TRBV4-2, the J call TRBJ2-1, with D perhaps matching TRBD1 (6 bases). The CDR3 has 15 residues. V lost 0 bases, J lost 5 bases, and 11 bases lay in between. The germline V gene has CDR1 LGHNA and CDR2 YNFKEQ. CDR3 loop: CASSQDRGSDNEQFF. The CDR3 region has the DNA TGTGCCAGCAGCCAAGACAGGGGATCGGACAATGAGCAGTTCTTC.

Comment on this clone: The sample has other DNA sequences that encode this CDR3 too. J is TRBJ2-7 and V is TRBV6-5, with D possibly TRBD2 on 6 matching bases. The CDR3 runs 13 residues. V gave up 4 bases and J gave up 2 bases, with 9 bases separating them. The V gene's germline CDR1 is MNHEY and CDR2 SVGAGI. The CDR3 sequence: CASSLGGTYEQYF. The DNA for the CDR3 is TGTGCCAGCAGTTTGGGGGGAACCTACGAGCAGTACTTC.

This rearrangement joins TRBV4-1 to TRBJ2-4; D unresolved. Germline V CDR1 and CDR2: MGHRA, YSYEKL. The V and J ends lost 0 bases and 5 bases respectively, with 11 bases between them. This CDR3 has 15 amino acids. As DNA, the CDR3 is TGCGCCAGCAGCCAAGAGGGCCCACCCCAAAACATTCAGTACTTC. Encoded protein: CASSQEGPPQNIQYF.

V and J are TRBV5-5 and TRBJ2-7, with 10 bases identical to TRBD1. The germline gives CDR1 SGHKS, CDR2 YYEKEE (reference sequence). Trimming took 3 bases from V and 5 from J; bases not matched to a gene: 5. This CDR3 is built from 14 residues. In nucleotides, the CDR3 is TGTGCCAGCAGCTCCGACAGGGGGCTAAACGAGCAGTACTTC. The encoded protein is CASSSDRGLNEQYF.

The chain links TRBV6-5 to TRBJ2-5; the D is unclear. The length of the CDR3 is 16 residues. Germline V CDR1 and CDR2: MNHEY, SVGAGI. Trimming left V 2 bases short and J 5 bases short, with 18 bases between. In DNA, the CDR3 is TGTGCCAGCAGTTACCCGGGTGGTCCCGGCGAGGAGACCCAGTACTTC. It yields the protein CASSYPGGPGEETQYF.

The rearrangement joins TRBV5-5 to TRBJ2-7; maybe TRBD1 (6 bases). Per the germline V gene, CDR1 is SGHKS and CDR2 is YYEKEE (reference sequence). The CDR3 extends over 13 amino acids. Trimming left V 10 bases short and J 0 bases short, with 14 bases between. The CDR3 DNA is TGTGCCTTTCTAGGACAGAGCTCCTACGAGCAGTACTTC. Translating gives CAFLGQSSYEQYF.